This TCR beta chain was sequenced in a study of T cells in localized non-small cell lung cancer. General study findings and limits: Appearance in adjacent lung was seen for a median about 59 of the top 100 tumor clones. Clonality peaked in uninvolved adjacent lung rather than tumor.

Per the germline V gene, CDR1 is SGHDT and CDR2 is YYEEEE. V gave up 2 bases and J gave up 4 bases, with 13 bases separating them. This CDR3 contains 14 residues. Sequencing used immunoSEQ multiplex PCR; TCRdb keeps in-frame clones, though not all of them. This repertoire shows 25,000 to 30,000 clones, 70% to 90% found once; its top ten account for approximately 3%. Concerning this clone: Its specificity is unknown.

The gene calls are TRBV5-6 and TRBJ2-7; D is ambiguous. The sample consisted of peripheral blood, taken before any cancer treatment. The TCR sequence derives from a woman aged 18-49 years with stage I lung adenocarcinoma. CDR3 sequence: CASSLLIGQYEQYF. In DNA form, the CDR3 reads TGTGCCAGCAGCTTATTGATCGGGCAGTACGAGCAGTACTTC.